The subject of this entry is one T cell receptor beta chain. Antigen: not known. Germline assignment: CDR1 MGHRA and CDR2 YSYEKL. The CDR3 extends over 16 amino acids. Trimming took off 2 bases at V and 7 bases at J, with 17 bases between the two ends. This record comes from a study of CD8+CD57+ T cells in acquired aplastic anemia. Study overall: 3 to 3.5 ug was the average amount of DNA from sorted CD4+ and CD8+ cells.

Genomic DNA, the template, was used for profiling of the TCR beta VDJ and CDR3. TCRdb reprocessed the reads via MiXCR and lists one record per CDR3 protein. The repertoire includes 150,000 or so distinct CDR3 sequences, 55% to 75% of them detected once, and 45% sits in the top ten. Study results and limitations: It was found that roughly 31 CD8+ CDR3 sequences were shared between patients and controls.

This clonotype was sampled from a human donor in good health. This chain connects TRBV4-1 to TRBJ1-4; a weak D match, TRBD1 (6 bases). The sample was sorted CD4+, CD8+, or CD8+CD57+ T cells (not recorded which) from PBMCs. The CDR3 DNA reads TGCGCCAGCAGCCAAAAAGGGGGGACCTACCCTGAAAAACTGTTTTTT. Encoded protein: CASSQKGGTYPEKLFF.